One T cell receptor (beta chain) is described in this entry. This CDR3 is 15 amino acids long. Germline loops: CDR1 SGHNT, CDR2 YENEEA. A second PCR of about 6 to 11 cycles used a sample-barcoded 5' primer and a J-beta primer mix. TCRdb reprocessed the 5' RACE reads with MiXCR, giving one entry per CDR3 protein. The sample holds more than 1,000,000 distinct CDR3 sequences, approximately 25% seen once. The data are from a study of blood T cells in healthy people across ages. Across the study: There was about one barcoded beta molecule captured by template switching per two T cells.

These same data were also listed under a study on T cells of mothers and their children.

This sequence was found in a girl aged 2-10 years in good health. V gene TRBV11-3 combines with J gene TRBJ2-5, with D maybe TRBD2 (7 bases). Gene TRBJ2-7 matches the end of the DNA better, so the J call may be wrong. Sequenced sample: blood. The CDR3 protein is CASRSPGGATYEQYF. The CDR3 DNA is TGTGCCAGCAGATCCCCTGGGGGGGCTACCTACGAGCAGTACTTC.